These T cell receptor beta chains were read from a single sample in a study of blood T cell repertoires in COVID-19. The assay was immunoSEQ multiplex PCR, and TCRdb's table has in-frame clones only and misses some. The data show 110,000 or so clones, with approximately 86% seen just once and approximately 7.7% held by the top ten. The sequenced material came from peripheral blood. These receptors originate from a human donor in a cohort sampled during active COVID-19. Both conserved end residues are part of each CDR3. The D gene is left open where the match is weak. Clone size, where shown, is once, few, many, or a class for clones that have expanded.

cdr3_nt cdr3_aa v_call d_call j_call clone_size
TGTGCCAGTAGGGGCGGGGGGGCTGAGACCCAGTACTTC CASRGGGAETQYF TRBV19 TRBD2 TRBJ2-5 .
TGTGCCAGCAAGGAGACTCTAGCCAAAAACATTCAGTACTTC CASKETLAKNIQYF TRBV6-5 . TRBJ2-4 .
TGCGCCAGCAGCCACGGACAGGGTAAAGAGACCCAGTACTTC CASSHGQGKETQYF TRBV5-1 TRBD1 TRBJ2-5 .
TGTGCCAGCAGTTGGGAGCGGGCAAGCTCCTACGAGCAGTACTTC CASSWERASSYEQYF TRBV6-5 . TRBJ2-7 .
TGTGCCAGCAGTTATGGGACTGCCCGGAGCTACACCTTC CASSYGTARSYTF TRBV25-1 . TRBJ1-2 once
TGTGCCAGCAGCCCACGGAGCACTGAAGCTTTCTTT CASSPRSTEAFF TRBV7-9 . TRBJ1-1 .
TGTGCCAGCACCTCCCTGCACAATTCTGGGGCCAACGTCCTGACTTTC CASTSLHNSGANVLTF TRBV9 . TRBJ2-6 .
TGTGCCAGCAGCCTCCCCGGGACAGGGGCCAAAAACATTCAGTACTTC CASSLPGTGAKNIQYF TRBV5-4 TRBD1 TRBJ2-4 few
TGCGCCAGCAGTAAGGGACAGCCCACAGATACGCAGTATTTT CASSKGQPTDTQYF TRBV10-1 TRBD1 TRBJ2-3 once
TGTGCCAGCAGCGCGTCAGGGGCCTGGGAGCAGTACTTC CASSASGAWEQYF TRBV7-9 . TRBJ2-7 .
TGTGCCAGCAGCTCCGGGGGTTACGAGCAGTACTTC CASSSGGYEQYF TRBV11-2 . TRBJ2-7 .
TGTGCCAGCAGTCCAGGGGGGAGGGAGCTGTTTTTT CASSPGGRELFF TRBV12-3/TRBV12-4 . TRBJ2-2 .
TGTGCCAGCACCCGTACCGGGGAGCTGTTTTTT CASTRTGELFF TRBV25-1 . TRBJ2-2 once
TGTGCCACCAGTGATTCGACCAAGGGACAGGGTATGAGGGATACGCAGTATTTT CATSDSTKGQGMRDTQYF TRBV24-1 TRBD1 TRBJ2-3 .
TGTGCCACCAGCAGGAACAGACAGAACACTGAAGCTTTCTTT CATSRNRQNTEAFF TRBV15 . TRBJ1-1 .
TGTGCCAGCAGTCCTGCGTTCTATGGCTACACCTTC CASSPAFYGYTF TRBV28 . TRBJ1-2 .
TGTGCCAGCTCACCTGGGCAGGGCCCCTACGAGCAGTACTTC CASSPGQGPYEQYF TRBV18 . TRBJ2-7 .
TGTGCCAGCAGCCAGGGACAGGTGAACGTGAACACCATATATTTT CASSQGQVNVNTIYF TRBV5-6 TRBD1 TRBJ1-3 .
TGTGCCAGCAGCGAACGACATTCCGGTTGGGGCTACACCTTC CASSERHSGWGYTF TRBV9 . TRBJ1-2 .
TGTGCCAGCAGCCGTGACAGGGCATACGAGCAGTACTTC CASSRDRAYEQYF TRBV14 TRBD1 TRBJ2-7 few
TGTGCCATCCGAAAACAGGGAGGGGGCAATCAGCCCCAGCATTTT CAIRKQGGGNQPQHF TRBV28 . TRBJ1-5 once
TGTGCCACCAGCAGAGAAGGACAGGGTCAAGCTTTCTTT CATSREGQGQAFF TRBV15 TRBD1 TRBJ1-1 .
TGCGCCAGCAGCTTGGGGTGGACAGGCCTTGAAGAGCAGTACTTC CASSLGWTGLEEQYF TRBV5-1 TRBD1 TRBJ2-7 once